Listed below are T cell receptor beta chains from one sample, sequenced in a study of CD8+ T cells in alopecia areata. Measured with immunoSEQ multiplex PCR; TCRdb has only the in-frame clones, and not every one. Here the sample spans around 110,000 clones, around 50% being singletons. The sample here was CD8+ T cells sorted from blood, taken at week 24, from a patient treated with tofacitinib. Receptors originate from a human donor with alopecia areata. Both conserved end residues are part of each CDR3. The D gene is left open where the match is weak. Size is stated for part of the rows, as once, few or many counts, or as a class when the clone is expanded.

J | V | size | D | length | DNA | CDR3
TRBJ2-5 | TRBV9 | NA | NA | 13 | TGTGCCAGCAGCGTATGGTTGGGCGAGACCCAGTACTTC | CASSVWLGETQYF
TRBJ2-1 | TRBV5-6 | NA | NA | 14 | TGTGCCAGCAGGGACAGCAATTATTTCAATGAGCAGTTCTTC | CASRDSNYFNEQFF
TRBJ2-7 | TRBV9 | NA | NA | 12 | TGTGCCAGCAGCGGAGGGGATCACGAGCAGTACTTC | CASSGGDHEQYF
TRBJ2-7 | TRBV7-8 | NA | TRBD2 | 15 | TGTGCCAGCAGCTTAGGCGAGCGGGGGTGGTACGAGCAGTACTTC | CASSLGERGWYEQYF
TRBJ2-7 | TRBV6-4 | NA | NA | 13 | TGTGCCAGCAGTTACGGCGAGGGGGGCGAGCAGTACTTC | CASSYGEGGEQYF
TRBJ2-5 | TRBV5-6 | few | NA | 14 | TGTGCCAGCAGCCAGAACAGGGTACAAGAGACCCAGTACTTC | CASSQNRVQETQYF
TRBJ2-1 | TRBV10-3 | NA | TRBD1 | 14 | TGTGCCATCAGTCCGGACAGGGACTACAATGAGCAGTTCTTC | CAISPDRDYNEQFF
TRBJ1-4 | TRBV29-1 | NA | NA | 13 | TGCAGCGTGTTAGAAGGACTGAATGAAAAACTGTTTTTT | CSVLEGLNEKLFF
TRBJ1-6 | TRBV15 | few | TRBD1 | 14 | TGTGCCACCAGCAGAGAGACAGGGGACTCACCCCTCCACTTT | CATSRETGDSPLHF
TRBJ2-1 | TRBV29-1 | NA | NA | 15 | TGCAGCGTTGGGGGCCGGACCAGTGCCTACAATGAGCAGTTCTTC | CSVGGRTSAYNEQFF
TRBJ2-7 | TRBV11-2 | few | NA | 17 | TGTGCCAGCAGCTTAGATTTCGGCTCCATGGCCCACTACGAGCAGTACTTC | CASSLDFGSMAHYEQYF
TRBJ2-1 | TRBV10-3 | NA | TRBD1 | 16 | TGTGCCATCAGATCTAACAGGGGATACTCCTACAATGAGCAGTTCTTC | CAIRSNRGYSYNEQFF
TRBJ1-1 | TRBV6-6 | NA | NA | 16 | TGTGCCAGCAGCGACGACGTGGAGGCGGTGAACACTGAAGCTTTCTTT | CASSDDVEAVNTEAFF
TRBJ1-6 | TRBV2 | NA | NA | 13 | TGTGCCAGCAGTGAAGGGCCGGGTCCGCCTCTCCACTTT | CASSEGPGPPLHF
TRBJ1-5 | TRBV6-6 | few | TRBD1 | 15 | TGTGCCAGCAGGCCCGGGACAGGGAACAATCAGCCCCAGCATTTT | CASRPGTGNNQPQHF
TRBJ2-2 | TRBV9 | NA | NA | 13 | TGTGCCAGCAGCGAGGCCCGTACCGGGGAGCTGTTTTTT | CASSEARTGELFF
TRBJ2-7 | TRBV27 | few | TRBD2 | 15 | TGTGCCAGCAGTTTAGCCCGGGGGGGCCCCATCGAGCAGTACTTC | CASSLARGGPIEQYF
TRBJ2-2 | TRBV9 | once | NA | 15 | TGTGCCAGCAGCGTAAGACAGGGAGGCACCGGGGAGCTGTTTTTT | CASSVRQGGTGELFF
TRBJ2-2 | TRBV15 | few | NA | 14 | TGTGCCACCAGTCGAGGAGGAGCGTCCGGGGAGCTGTTTTTT | CATSRGGASGELFF
TRBJ2-2 | TRBV6-5 | NA | NA | 12 | TGTGCCAGCAGCCAAGGGGCCGGGGAGCTGTTTTTT | CASSQGAGELFF
TRBJ2-2 | TRBV4-3 | NA | TRBD2 | 16 | TGCGCCAGCAGCCAAGGAGTCGGCGGGGGGAGTGGGGAGCTGTTTTTT | CASSQGVGGGSGELFF
TRBJ2-7 | TRBV11-2 | few | NA | 13 | TGTGCCAGCAGCCAGGGGTATTCGTTCGAGCAGTACTTC | CASSQGYSFEQYF
TRBJ2-7 | TRBV9 | NA | NA | 14 | TGTGCCAGCAGCGTAGCCGTGGGCTCCTACGAGCAGTACTTC | CASSVAVGSYEQYF
TRBJ2-5 | TRBV10-2 | few | NA | 15 | TGCGCCAGTAGACAGGATCCTGCTGTCTGGGAGACCCAGTACTTC | CASRQDPAVWETQYF
TRBJ2-3 | TRBV13 | few | NA | 16 | TGTGCCAGCAGCAGAGCACAGGAATATAGCACAGATACGCAGTATTTT | CASSRAQEYSTDTQYF
TRBJ2-3 | TRBV29-1 | NA | TRBD1 | 15 | TGCAGCGTCCCTGGACAGGGGAGGGACACAGATACGCAGTATTTT | CSVPGQGRDTDTQYF
TRBJ2-3 | TRBV11-2 | few | TRBD2 | 15 | TGTGCCAGCAGCAGGACTAGCGGGGGGCCAGATACGCAGTATTTT | CASSRTSGGPDTQYF
TRBJ1-6 | TRBV4-3 | NA | NA | 15 | TGCGCCAGCAGCCAAGATCGTCCCGGGAGTTCACCCCTCCACTTT | CASSQDRPGSSPLHF
TRBJ2-2 | TRBV11-2 | few | NA | 15 | TGTGCCAGCAGCTTAGTCGGTCGTATTACGGGGGAGCTGTTTTTT | CASSLVGRITGELFF
TRBJ1-5 | TRBV30 | NA | NA | 14 | TGTGCCTGGAGTGAAGGGGCAAGCAATCAGCCCCAGCATTTT | CAWSEGASNQPQHF
TRBJ2-2 | TRBV29-1 | NA | NA | 12 | TGCAGCGTTCTACAGGGCTCCGGGGAGCTGTTTTTT | CSVLQGSGELFF
TRBJ1-1 | TRBV30 | few | NA | 14 | TGTGCCTGGAGTGTACTTGGGGAGAACACTGAAGCTTTCTTT | CAWSVLGENTEAFF
TRBJ2-1 | TRBV10-3 | NA | NA | 13 | TGTGCCATCAAGGGGAGCTCCTACAATGAGCAGTTCTTC | CAIKGSSYNEQFF
TRBJ1-5 | TRBV7-8 | NA | TRBD1 | 16 | TGTGCCAGCAGCGCGCGCCGACAGGGTACGGATCAGCCCCAGCATTTT | CASSARRQGTDQPQHF
TRBJ2-2 | TRBV27 | NA | NA | 12 | TGTGCCAGCAGCCTCAGGGGCGGGGAGCTGTTTTTT | CASSLRGGELFF
TRBJ1-1 | TRBV29-1 | NA | NA | 15 | TGCAGCGTTGAAGATAGGGGTACAGGGAACACTGAAGCTTTCTTT | CSVEDRGTGNTEAFF
TRBJ2-7 | TRBV5-6 | NA | TRBD1 | 15 | TGTGCCAGCAGCCTGAGGGACAGTGATGTTTACGAGCAGTACTTC | CASSLRDSDVYEQYF
TRBJ1-5 | TRBV5-6 | NA | TRBD1 | 15 | TGTGCCAGCAGCCACGGGACAGGGGAGGTCCAGCCCCAGCATTTT | CASSHGTGEVQPQHF
TRBJ1-6 | TRBV5-6 | NA | NA | 15 | TGTGCCAGCAGCCCACCGGGACTACCGTTTTCACCCCTCCACTTT | CASSPPGLPFSPLHF
TRBJ2-2 | TRBV7-8 | few | TRBD1 | 14 | TGTGCCAGCGATGACAGGGCATACACCGGGGAGCTGTTTTTT | CASDDRAYTGELFF
TRBJ2-7 | TRBV29-1 | NA | NA | 14 | TGCAGCTCTCTGGGCGTCAAGAGCTCCTACGAGCAGTACTTC | CSSLGVKSSYEQYF
TRBJ1-1 | TRBV19 | NA | TRBD1 | 15 | TGTGCCAGTAGTATAGATGGGGACAGCAACACTGAAGCTTTCTTT | CASSIDGDSNTEAFF
TRBJ2-5 | TRBV30 | NA | NA | 14 | TGTGCCTGGACTAGGGCAGGGGCTTTGGAGACCCAGTACTTC | CAWTRAGALETQYF
TRBJ2-5 | TRBV5-6 | few | TRBD2 | 18 | TGTGCCAGCAGCTCTGGACTAGCGGGGGGGCCATACCAAGAGACCCAGTACTTC | CASSSGLAGGPYQETQYF
TRBJ2-2 | TRBV7-8 | few | TRBD2 | 12 | TGTGCCAGCATCGGGGGGACCGGGGAGCTGTTTTTT | CASIGGTGELFF
TRBJ1-1 | TRBV9 | once | NA | 13 | TGTGCCAGCGGGCTGGGGGTGAACACTGAAGCTTTCTTT | CASGLGVNTEAFF
TRBJ2-2 | TRBV5-5 | NA | TRBD1 | 17 | TGTGCCAGCGACTCACGGCTCAGGGGGCGCGTCACCGGGGAGCTGTTTTTT | CASDSRLRGRVTGELFF
TRBJ2-5 | TRBV11-1 | few | NA | 17 | TGTGCCAGCAGCGCCCTCGCGACAGCTCCGTACCAAGAGACCCAGTACTTC | CASSALATAPYQETQYF
TRBJ2-1 | TRBV29-1 | NA | NA | 15 | TGCAGCGTTGAAGGGGACGAATCGGGATACAATGAGCAGTTCTTC | CSVEGDESGYNEQFF
TRBJ2-7 | TRBV14 | medium-sized | NA | 14 | TGTGCCAGCAGCCAAGTTAACTTCGCCTACGAGCAGTACTTC | CASSQVNFAYEQYF
TRBJ1-1 | TRBV7-6 | few | NA | 15 | TGTGCCAGCAGCTTGGCAGGGATGTACGACACTGAAGCTTTCTTT | CASSLAGMYDTEAFF
TRBJ2-1 | TRBV9 | NA | TRBD1 | 15 | TGTGCCAGCAGCGCCCGACAGGGCCCCTACAATGAGCAGTTCTTC | CASSARQGPYNEQFF
TRBJ1-6 | TRBV7-2 | NA | TRBD1 | 14 | TGTGCCAGCAGCTTCGGGACAGATAATTCACCCCTCCACTTT | CASSFGTDNSPLHF
TRBJ2-7 | TRBV19 | NA | TRBD1 | 15 | TGTGCCAGTAGTATGGTCGGGACAGGTGTAAACGAGCAGTACTTC | CASSMVGTGVNEQYF